The 10 T cell receptor beta chains in this list originate from one sample, sequenced in a study of blood T cell repertoires in COVID-19. Sequencing used immunoSEQ multiplex PCR; TCRdb keeps in-frame clones, though not all of them. The data show roughly 450,000 clones, roughly 87% seen once. The material sequenced was PBMCs or T cells enriched from blood (not recorded which). The source of these receptors is a man younger than 30 who had recovered from COVID-19.

V gene TRBV2 combines with J gene TRBJ1-5, with unresolved D. Germline V CDR1 and CDR2: SNHLY, FYNNEI. V shed 7 bases and J shed 2 bases, with 12 bases lying between them. This CDR3 has 14 residues. Written as DNA, the CDR3 is TGTGCCAGCACCGGCGGGGATGGCAATCAGCCCCAGCATTTT. It translates to CASTGGDGNQPQHF. The full variable domain, completed using reference TRBV2 and TRBJ1-5, is EPEVTQTPSHQVTQMGQEVILRCVPISNHLYFYWYRQILGQKVEFLVSFYNNEISEKSEIFDDQFSVERPDGSNFTLKIRSTKLEDSAMYFCASTGGDGNQPQHFGDGTRLSIL.

J is TRBJ2-7 and V is TRBV7-6; D possibly corresponds to TRBD1 (6 bases). This CDR3 comprises 16 residues. The germline V and J ends were trimmed by 1 base and 6 bases, with 19 bases remaining between them. CDR1 SGHVS and CDR2 FNYEAQ come from the germline V gene. The CDR3 is CASSLGGGSGAAEQYF. The CDR3 DNA is TGTGCCAGCAGCTTAGGGGGTGGGTCAGGGGCGGCCGAGCAGTACTTC. Supplemented by reference TRBV7-6 and TRBJ2-7, the full variable domain reads GAGVSQSPRYKVTKRGQDVALRCDPISGHVSLYWYRQALGQGPEFLTYFNYEAQQDKSGLPNDRFSAERPEGSISTLTIQRTEQRDSAMYRCASSLGGGSGAAEQYFGPGTRLTVT.

The chain links TRBV29-1 to TRBJ1-2; the D gene is possibly TRBD1 (5 bases). V was shortened by 3 bases and J by 4 bases, with 9 bases between the two germline ends. The CDR3 runs 12 residues. CDR1 and CDR2 (germline): SQVTM, ANQGSEA. The CDR3 DNA reads TGCAGCGTTGACTGGGGCGGCTATGGCTACACCTTC. Protein sequence: CSVDWGGYGYTF. Drawing the rest from reference TRBV29-1 and TRBJ1-2, the complete variable domain is SAVISQKPSRDICQRGTSLTIQCQVDSQVTMMFWYRQQPGQSLTLIATANQGSEATYESGFVIDKFPISRPNLTFSTLTVSNMSPEDSSIYLCSVDWGGYGYTFGSGTRLTVV.

This sequence joins TRBV2 and TRBJ1-1, with 8 nucleotides matching TRBD1. After removal of 6 bases from V and 4 bases from J, the junction contained 4 bases not matched to a gene. Germline-derived CDR1 and CDR2 are SNHLY and FYNNEI. The CDR3 totals 13 residues. The CDR3 region is CASSDRGFTEAFF. The DNA of the CDR3 is TGTGCCAGCAGCGACAGGGGATTCACTGAAGCTTTCTTT.

V gene TRBV28 combines with J gene TRBJ1-1; 8 positions agree with TRBD1. Per germline, CDR1 MDHEN and CDR2 SYDVKM. The CDR3 consists of 14 residues. V lost 3 bases and J lost 6; bases outside the gene matches: 6. Here the CDR3 DNA reads TGTGCCAGCAGTTTCAGGGGGCGGAAAGCTGAAGCTTTCTTT. As protein: CASSFRGRKAEAFF.

The gene calls are TRBV10-3 and TRBJ2-5; TRBD1 matches at 7 bases. The CDR3 has 14 residues. V was pared by 7 bases and J by 1 base, with 6 bases of the junction left unmatched. Germline V gene sequence: CDR1 ENHRY, CDR2 SYGVKD. Written as DNA, the CDR3 is TGTGCCATCAAGGGGACAGAGAGCCAAGAGACCCAGTACTTC. It is translated as CAIKGTESQETQYF.

V is TRBV7-9 and J is TRBJ2-1, with D possibly TRBD1 on 7 matching bases. V lost 5 bases to trimming and J lost 5 bases, with 16 bases between them. Looked up from germline, CDR1 is SEHNR and CDR2 is FQNEAQ (reference sequence). This CDR3 has 15 amino acids. The CDR3 sequence is CASSPRGAPDNEQFF. In DNA, the CDR3 is TGTGCCAGCAGCCCCAGGGGGGCGCCCGACAATGAGCAGTTCTTC.

V usage is TRBV25-1 and J usage is TRBJ1-1; D ambiguous. The germline V and J ends were trimmed by 6 bases and 8 bases, with 7 bases remaining between them. The CDR3 length is 10 residues. CDR1 is MGHDK, CDR2 SYGVNS, per germline. The CDR3 DNA sequence: TGTGCCAGCAGGGGCGCGGAAGCTTTCTTT. Translating it yields CASRGAEAFF.

The CDR3 here is CASSQVPQGANEQFF. Here the CDR3 DNA reads TGTGCCAGCAGCCAAGTCCCCCAGGGGGCAAATGAGCAGTTCTTC. The rearrangement joins TRBV3-1 (or the pseudogene TRBV3-2) to TRBJ2-1, with 8 bases fitting TRBD1. The CDR3 contains 15 residues. J gave up 7 bases and V 1 base, and 6 bases lay outside the gene matches. CDR1 is LGHDT and CDR2 is YNNKEL in the germline V gene (reference sequence).

The rearrangement uses TRBV28 and TRBJ2-5, with a tentative D call TRBD2 (6 bases). Germline V gene data show CDR1 as MDHEN and CDR2 as SYDVKM. Trimming removed 6 bases at V and 5 bases at J, with 16 bases between. CDR3 length: 14 residues. In DNA, the CDR3 is TGTGCCAGCAGCTCCCCGGGAGTCTGGGAGACCCAGTACTTC. Its translation: CASSSPGVWETQYF.